Listed here are 8 T cell receptor beta chains from one sample, sequenced in a study of identical twins. Each CDR3 protein gets one entry after TCRdb re-called the 5' RACE reads with MiXCR. Of about 240,000 distinct CDR3 sequences listed, roughly a tenth are singletons. Sequencing was done on a sample of memory T cells sorted from blood. These receptors were obtained from a man aged 45-65 years in good health.

This chain links TRBV20-1 with TRBJ2-1; D unclear. V lost 7 bases and J lost 7, with 29 bases in between. In germline, CDR1 is DFQATT, CDR2 SNEGSKA (reference sequence). The CDR3 sequence is 17 residues long. CDR3 DNA: TGCAGTGGGATAGTGTGGACCGATTTTATAGGTGGGAATGAGCAGTTCTTC. Its translation: CSGIVWTDFIGGNEQFF.

The chain's CDR3 is CSVRTGTVNSPLHF. As DNA, the CDR3 is TGCAGCGTGAGGACAGGGACGGTTAATTCACCCCTCCACTTT. This chain joins TRBV29-1 and TRBJ1-6; 8 bases are shared with TRBD1. The trim removed 6 bases at V and 6 bases at J, leaving 7 bases unmatched. Germline lookup yields CDR1 SQVTM and CDR2 ANQGSEA. This CDR3 comprises 14 residues.

This clonotype was counted a few times. V is TRBV6-2 or TRBV6-3 and J is TRBJ2-3; D not resolved. Germline V lookup: CDR1 MNHEY, CDR2 SVGEGT. The CDR3 runs to 15 residues. Trimming stripped 6 bases from V and 0 bases from J, with 13 bases between. CDR3: CASRFQKTSTDTQYF. CDR3 nucleotide sequence: TGTGCCAGCAGATTTCAGAAGACTAGCACAGATACGCAGTATTTT.

This clonotype was found a few times. V and J are TRBV7-3 and TRBJ2-1; D may be TRBD2 (5 bases). With 5 bases removed from V and 4 bases from J, the gap between germline ends came to 15 bases. The CDR3 consists of 15 residues. CDR1 and CDR2 from the germline V gene are SGHTA and FQGTGA. As DNA, the CDR3 is TGTGCCAGCAGCCCCTCATGGGGAGTATACAATGAGCAGTTCTTC. Translating it yields CASSPSWGVYNEQFF.

Only a few counts were recorded for this clonotype. The gene calls are TRBV28 and TRBJ1-1, with 9 nucleotides matching TRBD1. V was pared by 4 bases and J by 6 bases, with 9 bases of the junction left unmatched. This CDR3 is built from 15 residues. CDR1 MDHEN and CDR2 SYDVKM come from the germline V gene. Here the CDR3 DNA reads TGTGCCAGCAGTTCGCCCGGGACAGGGCCGCCTGAAGCTTTCTTT. Translating gives CASSSPGTGPPEAFF.

This clonotype was observed many times. The chain is built from TRBV7-8 and TRBJ1-5; D not certain. This CDR3 contains 13 residues. CDR1 SGHVS and CDR2 FQNEAQ come from the germline V gene. Between the trimmed V and J ends, which lost 5 bases and 6 bases, there was a span of 11 bases. The CDR3 here is CASSIDRAQPQHF. The DNA for the CDR3 is TGTGCCAGCAGCATAGACCGTGCTCAGCCCCAGCATTTT.

At least ten counts were recorded for this clonotype. The rearrangement uses TRBV12-3 or TRBV12-4 and TRBJ1-2, with D perhaps matching TRBD1 (5 bases). V dropped 5 bases and J dropped 4 bases, with 17 bases sitting between them. CDR3 length equals 15 residues. CDR3 sequence reads: CASSPLTELFYGYTF. The CDR3 nucleotides are TGTGCCAGCAGTCCCCTGACAGAACTCTTCTATGGCTACACCTTC.

At least ten counts were recorded for this clonotype. The V and J genes are TRBV5-1 and TRBJ1-1; 7 bases fit TRBD1. This CDR3 region has 15 residues. Germline CDR1 is SGHRS and CDR2 is YFSETQ. V lost 0 bases and J lost 3; bases outside the gene matches: 5. CDR3 nucleotide sequence: TGCGCCAGCAGCTTGGGGCCAGGGGGTGACACTGAAGCTTTCTTT. Residues: CASSLGPGGDTEAFF.